This passage covers 2 T cell receptor beta chains from one sample sequenced in a study of T cell responses to AZD1222 COVID-19 vaccine. The protocol was immunoSEQ multiplex PCR, while the TCRdb copy is restricted to in-frame clones and leaves out a portion. The data contain about 150,000 clones, around 90% of them seen just once; the ten biggest clones take up 2.8%. This specimen was peripheral blood, taken on day 0 of MenACWY control vaccination. These receptors originate from an adult in good health.

The sample holds one count of this clone. The chain carries TRBV11-2 and TRBJ1-1, with TRBD1 matching over 10 bases. The CDR3 extends over 15 amino acids. Germline CDR1 is SGHAT and CDR2 is FQNNGV. With 5 bases clipped from V and 2 bases from J, the junction kept 5 bases outside the gene matches. The CDR3 DNA reads as TGTGCCAGCAGCCTCCTGACAGGGGGCAACACTGAAGCTTTCTTT. Protein product: CASSLLTGGNTEAFF.

This clone came up once. The V and J genes are TRBV19 and TRBJ1-2; D gene unclear. CDR1 and CDR2 from the germline V gene are LNHDA and SQIVND (reference sequence). Trimming removed 2 bases from V and 6 bases from J, with 10 bases in between. The CDR3 sequence is 13 residues long. This CDR3 is CASSISGLDGYTF. The CDR3 DNA follows: TGTGCCAGTAGTATAAGCGGGCTGGATGGCTACACCTTC.